This TCR beta chain was captured by sequencing in a study of T cell repertoires in cytomegalovirus infection. At the level of the study: Alongside well-studied HLA-B-restricted CMV epitopes, recently identified HLA-C-restricted CMV epitopes were also used. Indications of both CMV infection and matching HLA type were provided by public TCR beta signatures. Whole-study results and caveats: It was HLA-C-restricted CMV-specific TCR beta clonotypes that dominated the response ex vivo.

TCRdb itself ran the reads through MiXCR, one entry per CDR3 protein. The sample holds 350,000 to 400,000 distinct CDR3 sequences, just under 35% seen once. Per the germline V gene, CDR1 is SGHRS and CDR2 is YFSETQ. The CDR3 runs 13 residues. Trimming took 7 bases from V and 1 from J, leaving 11 bases between them. As regards this clonotype: Its antigen is undetermined.

The receptor was derived from a human donor in good health (CMV status not recorded). Some clones in this sample may be carry-over from other donors' samples. The chain joins TRBV5-1 to TRBJ1-1, with D maybe TRBD1 (5 bases). Sequencing used cultured PBMCs, obtained from culture after CMV antigen stimulation. The CDR3 nucleotides read TGCGCCAGCTTGGACACTCAGAACACTGAAGCTTTCTTT. Encoded protein: CASLDTQNTEAFF.